This T cell receptor (beta chain) is drawn from a study of T-cell memory formation after mild COVID-19. The ends lost 3 bases at V and 0 bases at J; junction bases unmatched: 3. The CDR3 sequence is 15 residues long. CDR1 is SSHAT and CDR2 is FNYEAQ in the germline V gene (reference sequence). Each CDR3 protein is one row after TCRdb ran MiXCR on the 5' RACE reads. The sample lists 50,000 to 70,000 distinct CDR3 sequences, more than 9% occurring once. This clonotype came up many times. Sample: PBMCs or a T cell subset sorted from them (not recorded which). This sequence joins TRBV7-7 and TRBJ2-5; 8 positions match TRBD2. This receptor was taken from a young man who had mild COVID-19 (a few samples of this study predate the infection). Cell type and time point are not known. The CDR3 bases are TGTGCCAGCAGCTTGCAGCGGGGGTACCAAGAGACCCAGTACTTC. The encoded protein is CASSLQRGYQETQYF.